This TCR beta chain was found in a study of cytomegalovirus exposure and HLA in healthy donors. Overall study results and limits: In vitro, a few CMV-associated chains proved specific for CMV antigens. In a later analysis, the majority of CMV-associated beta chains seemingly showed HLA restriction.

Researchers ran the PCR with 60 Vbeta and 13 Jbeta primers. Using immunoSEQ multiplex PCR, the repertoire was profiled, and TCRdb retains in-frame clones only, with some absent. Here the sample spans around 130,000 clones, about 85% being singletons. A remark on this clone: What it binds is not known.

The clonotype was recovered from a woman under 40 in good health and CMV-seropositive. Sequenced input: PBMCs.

CDR3 protein: CASSLQREPYEQYF. CDR3 DNA: TGTGCCAGCAGTTTACAAAGGGAGCCCTACGAGCAGTACTTC. The gene calls are TRBV27 and TRBJ2-7, with a tentative D call TRBD2 (5 bases). Germline CDR1 MNHEY, CDR2 SMNVEV (reference sequence). CDR3 size: 14 residues. With 2 bases removed from V and 2 bases from J, the gap between germline ends came to 10 bases.